Listed below are T cell receptor beta chains from one sample, sequenced in a study of blood T cell repertoires in COVID-19. Using immunoSEQ multiplex PCR, the repertoire was profiled, and TCRdb retains in-frame clones only, with some absent. Altogether under 300,000 clones are present, roughly 87% being singletons, with the ten largest covering about 6%. Source material: PBMCs or T cells enriched from blood (not recorded which). The receptors here all came from a woman in her twenties or thirties with acute COVID-19. CDR3s leave out the opening cysteine and the closing phenylalanine or tryptophan. Clone size appears in some rows only: once, few, many, or a class for an expanded clone.

NA,TRBV6-5,11,TRBJ2-7,ASSYGTGYEQY
NA,TRBV6-1,13,TRBJ1-4,ASSEPGQGSHKLF
NA,TRBV28,12,TRBJ2-3,ASSRTGGTDTQY
NA,TRBV6-5,11,TRBJ2-1,ASSPTGGSEQF
NA,TRBV28,11,TRBJ1-3,ASSLDRGDTIY
once,TRBV14,11,TRBJ2-7,ASSQAHRGEQY
NA,TRBV11-1,12,TRBJ1-2,ASSSPTGIYGYT
NA,TRBV11-3,13,TRBJ2-7,ASSLHSGSSYEQY
NA,TRBV5-4,12,TRBJ1-3,ASSSEISGNTIY
NA,TRBV18,12,TRBJ2-7,ASTPGQGWREQY
NA,TRBV7-2,11,TRBJ1-1,ARTQASNTEAF
NA,TRBV9,12,TRBJ2-3,ASSPPRGPDTQY
NA,TRBV28,18,TRBJ2-6,ASRGAEQGTEWSGANVLT
once,TRBV19,12,TRBJ2-7,ARIKGLVVYEQY
NA,TRBV4-1,15,TRBJ1-1,ASSRATGIRKNTEAF
many,TRBV30,11,TRBJ1-2,AWSATGVYGYT
NA,TRBV29-1,9,TRBJ1-4,SVGDVSELF
NA,TRBV24-1,12,TRBJ2-1,ATSAGSSYNEQF
NA,TRBV25-1,13,TRBJ1-1,ASSRPGGMNTEAF
NA,TRBV19,11,TRBJ2-7,ASSIQGTYEQY
NA,TRBV7-3,12,TRBJ2-7,ASSYGTGGYEQY
few,TRBV5-1,12,TRBJ2-3,ASSSTGVTDTQY
once,TRBV14,12,TRBJ1-2,ASSHSTGAVGYT
NA,TRBV29-1,11,TRBJ2-7,SVGSRNSYEQY
once,TRBV28,13,TRBJ1-5,ASSLPGGDNQPQH
NA,TRBV2,12,TRBJ2-7,ASITGTSSYEQY
NA,TRBV29-1,11,TRBJ2-7,SVELAGAGEQY
NA,TRBV5-6,11,TRBJ2-7,ASSLYSSYEQY
NA,TRBV6-5,12,TRBJ1-5,ATLGGTAHQPQH
NA,TRBV6-1,16,TRBJ2-7,ASSEEERRTADIFWQY
few,TRBV7-8,12,TRBJ1-6,ASSHGQTNSPLH
NA,TRBV5-6,11,TRBJ1-2,ASSLNGNYGYT
NA,TRBV7-8,16,TRBJ2-3,ASSLAARLAGGPNTQY